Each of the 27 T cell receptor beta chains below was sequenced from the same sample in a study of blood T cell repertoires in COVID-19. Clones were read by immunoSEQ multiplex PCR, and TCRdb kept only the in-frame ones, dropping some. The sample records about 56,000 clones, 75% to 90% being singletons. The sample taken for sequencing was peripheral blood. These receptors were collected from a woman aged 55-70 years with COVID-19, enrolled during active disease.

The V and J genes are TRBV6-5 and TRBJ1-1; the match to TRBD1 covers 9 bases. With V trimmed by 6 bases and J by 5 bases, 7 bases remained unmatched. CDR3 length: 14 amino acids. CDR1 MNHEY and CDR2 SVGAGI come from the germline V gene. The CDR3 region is CASRTGQGTTEAFF. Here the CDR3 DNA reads TGTGCCAGCAGAACCGGACAGGGGACAACTGAAGCTTTCTTT.

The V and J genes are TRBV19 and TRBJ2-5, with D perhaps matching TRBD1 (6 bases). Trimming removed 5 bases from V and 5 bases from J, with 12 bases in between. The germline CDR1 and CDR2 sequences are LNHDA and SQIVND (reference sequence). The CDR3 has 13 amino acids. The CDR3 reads CASSYRVWETQYF. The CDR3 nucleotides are TGTGCCAGTAGTTACAGGGTATGGGAGACCCAGTACTTC.

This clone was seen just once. The CDR3 here is CASSLGTTNYGYTF. The CDR3 nucleotides read TGCGCCAGCAGCTTGGGGACAACTAACTATGGCTACACCTTC. V gene TRBV5-1 combines with J gene TRBJ1-2, with a weak D call TRBD1 (5 bases). Trimming shortened V by 0 bases and J by 0 bases, and 6 bases separated the two germline ends. Germline-derived CDR1 and CDR2 are SGHRS and YFSETQ. The CDR3 extends over 14 amino acids.

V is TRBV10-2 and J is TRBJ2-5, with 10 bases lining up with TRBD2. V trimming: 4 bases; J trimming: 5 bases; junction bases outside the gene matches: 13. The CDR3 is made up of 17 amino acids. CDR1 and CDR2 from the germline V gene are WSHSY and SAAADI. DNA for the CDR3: TGCGCCAGCAGTGCCTCTTCGAGCGGGAGGGCTGGGGAGACCCAGTACTTC. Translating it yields CASSASSSGRAGETQYF.

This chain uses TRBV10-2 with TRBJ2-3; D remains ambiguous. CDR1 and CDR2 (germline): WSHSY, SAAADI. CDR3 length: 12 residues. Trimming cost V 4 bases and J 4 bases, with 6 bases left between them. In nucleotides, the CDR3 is TGCGCCAGCAGTGTTGCGTCAGATACGCAGTATTTT. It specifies CASSVASDTQYF.

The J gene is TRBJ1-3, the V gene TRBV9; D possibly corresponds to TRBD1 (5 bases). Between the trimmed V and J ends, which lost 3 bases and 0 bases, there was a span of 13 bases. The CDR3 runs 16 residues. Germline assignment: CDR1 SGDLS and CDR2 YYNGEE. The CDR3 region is CASSGGTGDSGNTIYF. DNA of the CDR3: TGTGCCAGCAGCGGAGGGACGGGGGACTCTGGAAACACCATATATTTT.

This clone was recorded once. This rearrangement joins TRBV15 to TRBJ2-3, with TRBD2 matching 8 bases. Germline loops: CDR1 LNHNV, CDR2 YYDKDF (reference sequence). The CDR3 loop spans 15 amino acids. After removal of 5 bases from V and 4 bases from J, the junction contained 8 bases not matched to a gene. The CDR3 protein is CATSVGTRGPDTQYF. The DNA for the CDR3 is TGTGCCACCAGCGTAGGGACTAGAGGCCCAGATACGCAGTATTTT. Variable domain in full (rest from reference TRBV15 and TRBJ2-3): DAMVIQNPRYQVTQFGKPVTLSCSQTLNHNVMYWYQQKSSQAPKLLFHYYDKDFNNEADTPDNFQSRRPNTSFCFLDIRSPGLGDTAMYLCATSVGTRGPDTQYFGPGTRLTVL.

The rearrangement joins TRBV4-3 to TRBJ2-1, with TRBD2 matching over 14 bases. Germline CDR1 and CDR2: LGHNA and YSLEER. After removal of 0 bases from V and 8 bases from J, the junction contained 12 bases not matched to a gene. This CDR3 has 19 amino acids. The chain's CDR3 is CASSQEFVDWTSGRYEQFF. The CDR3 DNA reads TGCGCCAGCAGCCAAGAATTTGTAGATTGGACTAGCGGGAGGTATGAGCAGTTCTTC.

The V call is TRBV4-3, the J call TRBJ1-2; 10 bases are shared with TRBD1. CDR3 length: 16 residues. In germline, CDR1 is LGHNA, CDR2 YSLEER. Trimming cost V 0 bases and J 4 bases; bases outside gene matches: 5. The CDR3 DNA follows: TGCGCCAGCAGCCAAGACGACAGGGGGCGAGGCTATGGCTACACCTTC. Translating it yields CASSQDDRGRGYGYTF.

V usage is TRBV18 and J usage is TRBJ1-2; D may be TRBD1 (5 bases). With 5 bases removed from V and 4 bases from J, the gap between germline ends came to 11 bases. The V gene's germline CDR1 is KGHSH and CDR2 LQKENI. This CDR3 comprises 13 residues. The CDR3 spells CASSTGQVYGYTF. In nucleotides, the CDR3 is TGTGCCAGCTCAACCGGACAAGTCTATGGCTACACCTTC.

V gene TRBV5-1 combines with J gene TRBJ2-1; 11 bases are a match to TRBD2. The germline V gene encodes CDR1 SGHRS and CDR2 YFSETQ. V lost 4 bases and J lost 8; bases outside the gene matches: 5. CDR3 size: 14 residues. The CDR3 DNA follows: TGCGCCAGCAGCGCCGGGACTAGCGGCGATGAGCAGTTCTTC. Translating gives CASSAGTSGDEQFF.

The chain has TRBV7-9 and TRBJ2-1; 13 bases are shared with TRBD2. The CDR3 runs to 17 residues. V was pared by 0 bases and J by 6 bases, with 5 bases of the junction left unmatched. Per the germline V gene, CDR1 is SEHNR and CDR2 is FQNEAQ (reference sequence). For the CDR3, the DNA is TGTGCCAGCAGCTTAGCCGCGGGACTAGCGGGGCTCAATGAGCAGTTCTTC. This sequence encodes CASSLAAGLAGLNEQFF.

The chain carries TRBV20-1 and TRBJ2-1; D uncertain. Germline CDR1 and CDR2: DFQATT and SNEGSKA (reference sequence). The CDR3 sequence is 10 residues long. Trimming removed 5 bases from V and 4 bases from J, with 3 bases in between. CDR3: CSAQYNEQFF. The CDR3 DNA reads TGCAGTGCTCAGTACAATGAGCAGTTCTTC.

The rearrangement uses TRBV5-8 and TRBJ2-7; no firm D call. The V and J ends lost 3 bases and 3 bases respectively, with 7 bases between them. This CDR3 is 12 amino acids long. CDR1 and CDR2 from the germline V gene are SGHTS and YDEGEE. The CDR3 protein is CASSSPFYEQYF. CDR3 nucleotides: TGTGCCAGCAGCTCCCCCTTCTACGAGCAGTACTTC.

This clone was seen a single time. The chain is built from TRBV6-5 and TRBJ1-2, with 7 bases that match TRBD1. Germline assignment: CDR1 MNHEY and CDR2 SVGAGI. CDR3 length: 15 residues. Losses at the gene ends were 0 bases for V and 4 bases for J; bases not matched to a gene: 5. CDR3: CASSYSTGAGYGYTF. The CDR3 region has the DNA TGTGCCAGCAGTTACTCCACAGGGGCAGGCTATGGCTACACCTTC.

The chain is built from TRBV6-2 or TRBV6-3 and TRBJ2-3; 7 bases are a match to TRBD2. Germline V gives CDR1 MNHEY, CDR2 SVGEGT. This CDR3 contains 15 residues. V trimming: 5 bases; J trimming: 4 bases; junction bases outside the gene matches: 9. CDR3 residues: CASSLTAGRPDTQYF. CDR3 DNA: TGTGCCAGCAGTCTGACAGCGGGGAGGCCAGATACGCAGTATTTT.

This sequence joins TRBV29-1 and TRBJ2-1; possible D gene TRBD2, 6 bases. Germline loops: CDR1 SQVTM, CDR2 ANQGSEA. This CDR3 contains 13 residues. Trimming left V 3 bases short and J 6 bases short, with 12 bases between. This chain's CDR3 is CSVDGTGFNEQFF. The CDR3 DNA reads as TGCAGCGTTGATGGGACTGGCTTCAATGAGCAGTTCTTC.

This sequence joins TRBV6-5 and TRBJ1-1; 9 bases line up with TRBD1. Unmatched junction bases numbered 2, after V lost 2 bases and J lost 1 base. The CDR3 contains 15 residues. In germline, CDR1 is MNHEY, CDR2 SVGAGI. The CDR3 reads CASSYAGQGNTEAFF. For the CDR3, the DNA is TGTGCCAGCAGTTACGCGGGACAGGGGAACACTGAAGCTTTCTTT.

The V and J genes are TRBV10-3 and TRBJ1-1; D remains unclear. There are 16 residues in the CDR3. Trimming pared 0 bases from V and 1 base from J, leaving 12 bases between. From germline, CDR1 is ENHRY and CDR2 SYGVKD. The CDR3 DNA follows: TGTGCCATCAGTGAGTCCATGGGTCGGGGGAACACTGAAGCTTTCTTT. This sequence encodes CAISESMGRGNTEAFF.

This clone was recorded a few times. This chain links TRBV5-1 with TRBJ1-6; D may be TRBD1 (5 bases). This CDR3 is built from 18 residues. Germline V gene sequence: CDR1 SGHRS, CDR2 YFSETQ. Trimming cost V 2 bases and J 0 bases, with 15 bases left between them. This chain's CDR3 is CASSLTGTLSSYNSPLHF. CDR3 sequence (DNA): TGCGCCAGCAGCTTAACCGGGACTCTAAGCTCCTATAATTCACCCCTCCACTTT.

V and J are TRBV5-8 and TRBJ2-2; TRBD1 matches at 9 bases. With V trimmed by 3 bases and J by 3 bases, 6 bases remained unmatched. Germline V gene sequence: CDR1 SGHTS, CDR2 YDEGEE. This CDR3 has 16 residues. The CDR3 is CASSWGQGWDTGELFF. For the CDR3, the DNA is TGTGCCAGCAGCTGGGGACAGGGCTGGGACACCGGGGAGCTGTTTTTT.

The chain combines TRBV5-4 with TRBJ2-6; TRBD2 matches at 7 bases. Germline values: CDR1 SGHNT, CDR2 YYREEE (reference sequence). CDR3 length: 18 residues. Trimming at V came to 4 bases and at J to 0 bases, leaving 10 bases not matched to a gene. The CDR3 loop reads CASSPHSGGNSGANVLTF. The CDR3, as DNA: TGTGCCAGCAGCCCGCATTCGGGGGGTAACTCTGGGGCCAACGTCCTGACTTTC. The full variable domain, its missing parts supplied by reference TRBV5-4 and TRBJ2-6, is ETGVTQSPTHLIKTRGQQVTLRCSSQSGHNTVSWYQQALGQGPQFIFQYYREEENGRGNFPPRFSGLQFPNYSSELNVNALELDDSALYLCASSPHSGGNSGANVLTFGAGSRLTVL.

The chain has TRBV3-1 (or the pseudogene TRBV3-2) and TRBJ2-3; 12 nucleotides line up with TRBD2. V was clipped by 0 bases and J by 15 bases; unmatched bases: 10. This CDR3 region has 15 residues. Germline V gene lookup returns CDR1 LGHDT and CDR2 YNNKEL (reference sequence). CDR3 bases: TGTGCCAGCAGCCAAGATCTCGTCCTAGCGGGGGGGAAATATTTT. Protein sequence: CASSQDLVLAGGKYF.

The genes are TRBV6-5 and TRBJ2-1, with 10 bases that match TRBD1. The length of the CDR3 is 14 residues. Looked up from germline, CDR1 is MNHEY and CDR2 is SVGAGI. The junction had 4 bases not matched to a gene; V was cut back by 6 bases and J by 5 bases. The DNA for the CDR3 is TGTGCCAGCAGGGGGGACAGGGGAAACAATGAGCAGTTCTTC. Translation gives CASRGDRGNNEQFF.

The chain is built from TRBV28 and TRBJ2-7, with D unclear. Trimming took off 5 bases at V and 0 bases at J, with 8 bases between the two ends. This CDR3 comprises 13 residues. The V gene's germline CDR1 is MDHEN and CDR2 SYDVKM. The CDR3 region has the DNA TGTGCCAGCAGTGTTACACCCTCCTACGAGCAGTACTTC. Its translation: CASSVTPSYEQYF.

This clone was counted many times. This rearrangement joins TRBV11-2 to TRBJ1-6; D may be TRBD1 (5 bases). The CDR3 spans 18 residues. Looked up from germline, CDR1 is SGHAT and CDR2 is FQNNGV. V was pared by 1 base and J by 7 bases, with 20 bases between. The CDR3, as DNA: TGTGCCAGCAGCTTAGTTGGGCAGCGGGGGACTAGGAATTCACCCCTCCACTTT. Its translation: CASSLVGQRGTRNSPLHF.

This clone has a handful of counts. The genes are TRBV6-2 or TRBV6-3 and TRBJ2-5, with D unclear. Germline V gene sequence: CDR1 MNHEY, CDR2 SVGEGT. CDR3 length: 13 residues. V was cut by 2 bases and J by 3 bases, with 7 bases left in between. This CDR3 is CASSYRQKETQYF. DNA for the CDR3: TGTGCCAGCAGTTACCGTCAGAAAGAGACCCAGTACTTC.